These 18 T cell receptor beta chains were sequenced from one sample in a study of cytomegalovirus exposure and HLA in healthy donors. The PCR used 60 Vbeta and 13 Jbeta primers. Libraries were prepared by immunoSEQ multiplex PCR; TCRdb keeps only in-frame clonotypes and omits some of them. The sample yields about 78,000 clones, roughly 80% seen once. The sample was PBMCs. The receptor source for this set is a male donor in good health and CMV-seronegative.

V gene TRBV5-1 combines with J gene TRBJ2-1; D perhaps matches TRBD1 (5 bases). The V gene lost 4 bases and the J gene lost 3 bases, with 14 bases spanning the gap. The CDR3 is 15 residues long. The germline gives CDR1 SGHRS, CDR2 YFSETQ. CDR3: CASSPPDTVYNEQFF. The CDR3, as DNA: TGCGCCAGCAGCCCACCGGACACGGTCTACAATGAGCAGTTCTTC.

CDR3 coding DNA: TGTGCCAGCAGCCAAGATCAGCTAGCGGGGGGTATAAGGGCGAGGATGGATACGCAGTATTTT. Its translation: CASSQDQLAGGIRARMDTQYF. The V gene is TRBV4-2, the J gene TRBJ2-3; 11 nucleotides align to TRBD2. CDR1 LGHNA and CDR2 YNFKEQ come from the germline V gene. The ends lost 0 bases at V and 6 bases at J; junction bases unmatched: 20. This CDR3 region has 21 residues.

To note about this clone: One end of the junction does not line up with germline, which may come from a read error. The chain joins TRBV2 to TRBJ1-2; possibly TRBD1 for D (6 bases). CDR3 length: 13 residues. Germline V gives CDR1 SNHLY, CDR2 FYNNEI. CDR3 residues: CASSIRTEEIYPF. The CDR3 nucleotides read TGTGCCAGCAGTATCCGGACAGAAGAGATCTACCCCTTC.

This chain uses TRBV7-2 with TRBJ2-2; 7 nucleotides line up with TRBD1. After removal of 3 bases from V and 7 bases from J, the junction contained 11 bases not matched to a gene. The CDR3 loop spans 16 amino acids. Germline CDR1 and CDR2: SGHTA and FQGNSA. The CDR3 here is CASSFEGGDLVGELFF. In DNA form, the CDR3 reads TGTGCCAGCAGCTTCGAAGGGGGCGATCTCGTCGGGGAGCTGTTTTTT.

V is TRBV5-1 and J is TRBJ2-7; a possible D gene is TRBD2 (6 bases). Germline V gene lookup returns CDR1 SGHRS and CDR2 YFSETQ. The CDR3 consists of 14 residues. The V and J ends lost 4 bases and 0 bases respectively, with 11 bases between them. The CDR3 region is CASSVGLSSYEQYF. CDR3 coding DNA: TGCGCCAGCAGCGTGGGACTGAGCTCCTACGAGCAGTACTTC.

CDR3 nucleotide sequence: TGTGCCAGCAGCTTCGGGTCGAACACTGAAGCTTTCTTT. Amino acids: CASSFGSNTEAFF. This rearrangement joins TRBV11-3 to TRBJ1-1; D call uncertain. Per germline, CDR1 SGHNT and CDR2 YENEEA. The CDR3 spans 13 residues. V was shortened by 3 bases and J by 1 base, with 6 bases between the two germline ends.

The chain is built from TRBV2 and TRBJ2-1, with TRBD1 identical over 7 bases. The CDR3 is 15 amino acids. V was clipped by 6 bases and J by 3 bases; unmatched bases: 8. The germline gives CDR1 SNHLY, CDR2 FYNNEI. CDR3 in amino acids: CASRDRQGFYNEQFF. CDR3 bases: TGTGCCAGCAGAGATCGACAGGGTTTCTACAATGAGCAGTTCTTC. The full variable domain, in which reference TRBV2 and TRBJ2-1 provide the parts outside the CDR3, is EPEVTQTPSHQVTQMGQEVILRCVPISNHLYFYWYRQILGQKVEFLVSFYNNEISEKSEIFDDQFSVERPDGSNFTLKIRSTKLEDSAMYFCASRDRQGFYNEQFFGPGTRLTVL.

J is TRBJ1-4 and V is TRBV10-2; D remains ambiguous. Trimming removed 3 bases at V and 6 bases at J, with 2 bases between. The CDR3 has 11 residues. CDR1 and CDR2 from the germline V gene are WSHSY and SAAADI. As DNA, the CDR3 is TGCGCCAGCAGTGACTATGAAAAACTGTTTTTT. Translation gives CASSDYEKLFF.

As concerns this clone: The same CDR3 also results from other DNA sequences found in this sample. This rearrangement joins TRBV9 to TRBJ1-1, with D tentatively TRBD1 (6 bases). V lost 4 bases and J lost 1, with 8 bases in between. Germline V gene sequence: CDR1 SGDLS, CDR2 YYNGEE. This CDR3 is 13 amino acids long. The chain's CDR3 is CASSPRGNTEAFF. The CDR3, as DNA: TGTGCCAGCAGCCCCAGGGGGAACACTGAAGCTTTCTTT.

The CDR3 sequence is CASSSPIRLAGADEQYF. CDR3 DNA sequence: TGTGCCAGCAGTTCGCCCATTAGACTAGCGGGAGCGGACGAGCAGTACTTC. The chain has TRBV28 and TRBJ2-7; 12 bases align to TRBD2. Trimming at V came to 4 bases and at J to 5 bases, leaving 12 bases not matched to a gene. Germline CDR1 is MDHEN and CDR2 is SYDVKM. This CDR3 comprises 17 residues.

The chain has TRBV7-2 and TRBJ2-5, with D possibly TRBD2 on 5 matching bases. Germline loops: CDR1 SGHTA, CDR2 FQGNSA. V gave up 6 bases and J gave up 1 base, with 12 bases separating them. The CDR3 is 14 amino acids. The DNA for the CDR3 is TGTGCCAGCAGTCGGGGAATGGGCCAAGAGACCCAGTACTTC. It codes for CASSRGMGQETQYF.

The chain has TRBV18 and TRBJ2-6; D might be TRBD1 (6 bases). The germline V and J ends were trimmed by 6 bases and 0 bases, with 15 bases remaining between them. This CDR3 comprises 17 residues. Germline CDR1 reads KGHSH; CDR2 reads LQKENI. The CDR3 nucleotides are TGTGCCAGCTCGCGCGACAGGATCCACTCTGGGGCCAACGTCCTGACTTTC. As protein: CASSRDRIHSGANVLTF.

V gene TRBV28 combines with J gene TRBJ1-1; weak D call: TRBD1 (6 bases). The CDR3 spans 15 residues. Germline V lookup: CDR1 MDHEN, CDR2 SYDVKM. V was clipped by 6 bases and J by 0 bases, with 14 bases between them. The CDR3 bases are TGTGCCAGCAGACGATCGGACAGACTGAACACTGAAGCTTTCTTT. Its translation: CASRRSDRLNTEAFF.

This sequence joins TRBV19 and TRBJ1-5, with 8 positions matching TRBD1. The CDR3 consists of 16 residues. The germline gives CDR1 LNHDA, CDR2 SQIVND (reference sequence). Germline trimming cut 4 bases from V and 6 bases from J; bases unmatched to any gene: 11. The CDR3 loop is CASSTQGAGGGQPQHF. CDR3 sequence (DNA): TGTGCCAGTAGTACGCAGGGGGCAGGGGGGGGTCAGCCCCAGCATTTT.

The DNA of the CDR3 is TGTGCCAGCAATCCGGGACAGGGCTATTATGGCTACACCTTC. Its translation: CASNPGQGYYGYTF. This sequence joins TRBV6-5 and TRBJ1-2; TRBD1 matches 9 bases. V shed 7 bases, J shed 5 bases, and the junction held 8 bases outside the gene matches. CDR1 and CDR2 (germline): MNHEY, SVGAGI. There are 14 residues in the CDR3.

The chain couples TRBV5-1 to TRBJ2-5; TRBD1 is a possible D gene (5 bases). Per the germline V gene, CDR1 is SGHRS and CDR2 is YFSETQ. Trimming took 4 bases from V and 1 from J, leaving 11 bases between them. The CDR3 is 14 residues long. The CDR3 DNA reads TGCGCCAGCAGCCACCGGACACTCCAAGAGACCCAGTACTTC. It is translated as CASSHRTLQETQYF.

The chain has TRBV2 and TRBJ1-2; 8 nucleotides align to TRBD1. This CDR3 region has 20 residues. With V trimmed by 4 bases and J by 3 bases, 22 bases remained unmatched. Germline V CDR1 and CDR2: SNHLY, FYNNEI. The CDR3 spells CASSGEGDWTGSLGDYGYTF. As DNA, the CDR3 is TGTGCCAGCAGTGGGGAAGGTGACTGGACAGGGTCGTTGGGTGACTATGGCTACACCTTC.

The V and J genes are TRBV5-1 and TRBJ1-4, with D possibly TRBD1 on 5 matching bases. The CDR3 loop spans 16 amino acids. V was trimmed by 4 bases and J by 5 bases, leaving 18 bases between them. CDR1 and CDR2 from the germline V gene are SGHRS and YFSETQ. CDR3 residues: CASSLWGGNENEKLFF. The DNA for the CDR3 is TGCGCCAGCAGCCTCTGGGGGGGAAATGAAAATGAAAAACTGTTTTTT.